Shown below are 3 T cell receptor beta chains from a single sample sequenced in a study of blood T cell repertoires in COVID-19. Assay used: immunoSEQ multiplex PCR; TCRdb lists only in-frame clones, some missing. In the table there are approximately 300,000 clones, 89% of which are singletons. The sequenced material came from peripheral blood. The receptors shown here come from a man aged 18-30 years who had recovered from COVID-19.

The genes are TRBV19 and TRBJ2-2; 9 bases line up with TRBD2. Per the germline V gene, CDR1 is LNHDA and CDR2 is SQIVND (reference sequence). The CDR3 is 19 residues long. V was clipped by 2 bases and J by 2 bases; unmatched bases: 12. The CDR3 region is CASSIPPWVAGANTGELFF. The CDR3 nucleotides read TGTGCCAGTAGTATACCACCGTGGGTAGCGGGGGCTAACACCGGGGAGCTGTTTTTT.

The rearrangement joins TRBV2 to TRBJ2-3, with D possibly being TRBD1 (5 bases). V was pared by 1 base and J by 6 bases, with 11 bases between. The germline gives CDR1 SNHLY, CDR2 FYNNEI. This CDR3 has 14 amino acids. CDR3 coding DNA: TGTGCCAGCAGTGAAGTTTCCAGGGCTGATACGCAGTATTTT. It translates to CASSEVSRADTQYF.

The V gene is TRBV27, the J gene TRBJ2-1, with 10 bases aligning to TRBD2. Losses at the gene ends were 6 bases for V and 2 bases for J; bases not matched to a gene: 4. The CDR3 length is 15 residues. Germline lookup yields CDR1 MNHEY and CDR2 SMNVEV (reference sequence). CDR3 sequence: CASSGGLAAYNEQFF. CDR3 bases: TGTGCCAGCAGCGGAGGACTAGCGGCCTACAATGAGCAGTTCTTC.